The 11 T cell receptor beta chains in this list originate from one sample, sequenced in a study of shared clonotypes between healthy human individuals. Sequencing used immunoSEQ multiplex PCR; TCRdb keeps in-frame clones, though not all of them. The sample records 1,100,000 or so clones, around 78% being singletons. The sequencing input was memory CD4+ T cells from PBMCs. The subset is: CD45RA-negative fraction. All receptors derive from a man between 18 and 35 years old in good health. Some clones in this sample may be carry-over from other donors' samples.

Regarding this clone: The sample holds other DNA sequences that translate to the same CDR3. This rearrangement joins TRBV6-6 to TRBJ2-7; 8 bases are a match to TRBD1. The CDR3 consists of 14 residues. V lost 2 bases, J lost 5 bases, and 5 bases stayed unmatched. CDR1 and CDR2 from the germline V gene are MNHNY and SVGAGI (reference sequence). CDR3: CASSYGQGGHEQYF. In nucleotides, the CDR3 is TGTGCCAGCAGTTACGGACAGGGTGGGCACGAGCAGTACTTC.

V and J are TRBV11-1 and TRBJ2-7; TRBD2 aligns across 16 bases. J was trimmed by 7 bases and V by 5 bases; bases with no gene match: 11. Germline CDR1 SGHAT, CDR2 FQDESV (reference sequence). The CDR3 runs to 17 residues. CDR3 in amino acids: CASSHREGLAGGKEQYF. The CDR3, as DNA: TGTGCCAGCAGCCACCGGGAGGGACTAGCGGGAGGGAAGGAGCAGTACTTC.

This sequence joins TRBV7-3 and TRBJ2-7; D uncertain. Trimming took off 2 bases at V and 0 bases at J, with 11 bases between the two ends. Germline CDR1 and CDR2: SGHTA and FQGTGA. CDR3 length: 15 amino acids. CDR3 nucleotide sequence: TGTGCCAGCAGCTTAGGCGGCTCAAGCTCCTACGAGCAGTACTTC. Amino acid sequence: CASSLGGSSSYEQYF.

V is TRBV6-6 and J is TRBJ2-2; perhaps TRBD1 as D (5 bases). There are 16 residues in the CDR3. V was clipped by 0 bases and J by 5 bases, with 13 bases between them. Germline CDR1 MNHNY, CDR2 SVGAGI (reference sequence). The CDR3 region has the DNA TGTGCCAGCAGTTACTCGACCCAGGGATCGACCGGGGAGCTGTTTTTT. This sequence encodes CASSYSTQGSTGELFF.

This chain joins TRBV7-3 and TRBJ2-7, with 11 bases matching TRBD2. The junction had 6 bases not matched to a gene; V was cut back by 5 bases and J by 3 bases. This CDR3 has 15 residues. Germline V gene data show CDR1 as SGHTA and CDR2 as FQGTGA. The CDR3 loop reads CASSPSGTSGYEQYF. The CDR3 nucleotides read TGTGCCAGCAGCCCCTCAGGGACTAGCGGCTACGAGCAGTACTTC.

The chain recombines TRBV4-1 with TRBJ2-5; TRBD1 matches 12 bases. The germline V gene has CDR1 MGHRA and CDR2 YSYEKL. The CDR3 is 19 residues long. J was trimmed by 1 base and V by 1 base; bases with no gene match: 10. CDR3 coding DNA: TGCGCCAGCAGCCAAGGCCCGGGACAGGGGGCTTTATTCCAAGAGACCCAGTACTTC. Its protein product is CASSQGPGQGALFQETQYF.

A note on this clone: A far larger clone is a single base away, which makes a read error likely. Additional DNA sequences in this sample encode the identical CDR3. The rearrangement joins TRBV4-1 to TRBJ1-2; 11 bases are shared with TRBD1. This CDR3 region has 16 residues. The germline V gene encodes CDR1 MGHRA and CDR2 YSYEKL. In nucleotides, the CDR3 is TGCGCCAGCAGCCAGACCGGGACAGGGGGTAACTATGGCTACACCTTT. It encodes CASSQTGTGGNYGYTF.

The CDR3 reads CAWSVGGTGNSPLHF. As DNA, the CDR3 is TGTGCCTGGAGTGTAGGGGGGACGGGAAATTCACCCCTCCACTTT. The rearrangement joins TRBV30 to TRBJ1-6; possible D gene TRBD1, 6 bases. The length of the CDR3 is 15 residues. Germline CDR1 is GTSNPN and CDR2 is SVGIG (reference sequence). The V end was cut by 0 bases, the J end by 7 bases, with 13 bases between.

About this clone itself: Other DNA sequences in the sample encode the same CDR3. V and J are TRBV7-2 and TRBJ2-7; tentative D call: TRBD2 (5 bases). Germline lookup yields CDR1 SGHTA and CDR2 FQGNSA. This CDR3 comprises 14 residues. Trimming removed 0 bases from V and 0 bases from J, with 6 bases in between. Written as DNA, the CDR3 is TGTGCCAGCAGCTTAGCTGGGAGCTCCTACGAGCAGTACTTC. Translating it yields CASSLAGSSYEQYF.

The chain joins TRBV4-2 to TRBJ2-7; 8 nucleotides line up with TRBD2. With 3 bases clipped from V and 4 bases from J, the junction kept 8 bases outside the gene matches. Germline CDR1 LGHNA, CDR2 YNFKEQ. CDR3 length equals 15 residues. The CDR3 loop reads CASSHELAASYEQYF. CDR3 nucleotide sequence: TGTGCCAGCAGCCACGAACTAGCGGCATCTTACGAGCAGTACTTC.

A note on this clone: Within the sample, other DNA sequences also encode this same CDR3. The gene calls are TRBV6-5 and TRBJ2-3; D remains ambiguous. This CDR3 contains 11 residues. CDR1 MNHEY and CDR2 SVGAGI come from the germline V gene. Deletions cut 2 bases from V and 6 bases from J, with 3 bases between. The CDR3 DNA is TGTGCCAGCAGTTACCAGGATACGCAGTATTTT. Its protein product is CASSYQDTQYF.